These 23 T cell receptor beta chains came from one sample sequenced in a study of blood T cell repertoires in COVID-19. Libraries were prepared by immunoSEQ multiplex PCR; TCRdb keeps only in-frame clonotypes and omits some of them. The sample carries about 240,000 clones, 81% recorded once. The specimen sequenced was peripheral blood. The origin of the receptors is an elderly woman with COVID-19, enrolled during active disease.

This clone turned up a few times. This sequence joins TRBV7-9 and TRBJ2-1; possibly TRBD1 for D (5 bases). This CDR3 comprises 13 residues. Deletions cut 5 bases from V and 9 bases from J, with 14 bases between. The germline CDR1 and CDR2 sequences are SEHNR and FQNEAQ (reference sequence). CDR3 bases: TGTGCCAGCAGCCAGGGCGAAGGAAGTGAGCAGTTCTTC. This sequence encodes CASSQGEGSEQFF. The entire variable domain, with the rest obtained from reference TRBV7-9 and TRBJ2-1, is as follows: DTGVSQNPRHKITKRGQNVTFRCDPISEHNRLYWYRQTLGQGPEFLTYFQNEAQLEKSRLLSDRFSAERPKGSFSTLEIQRTEQGDSAMYLCASSQGEGSEQFFGPGTRLTVL.

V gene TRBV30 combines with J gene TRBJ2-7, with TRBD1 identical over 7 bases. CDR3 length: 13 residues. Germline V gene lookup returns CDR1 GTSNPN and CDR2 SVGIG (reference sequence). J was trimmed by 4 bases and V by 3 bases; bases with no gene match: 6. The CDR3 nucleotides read TGTGCCTGGAGCCCGACAGGGTTATACGAGCAGTACTTC. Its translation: CAWSPTGLYEQYF.

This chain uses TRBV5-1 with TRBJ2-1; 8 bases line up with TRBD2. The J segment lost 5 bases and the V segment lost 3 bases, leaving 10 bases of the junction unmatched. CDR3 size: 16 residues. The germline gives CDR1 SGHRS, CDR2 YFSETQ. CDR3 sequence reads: CASSSDLAGLDNEQFF. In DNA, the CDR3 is TGCGCCAGCAGCTCCGACCTAGCGGGCCTCGACAATGAGCAGTTCTTC.

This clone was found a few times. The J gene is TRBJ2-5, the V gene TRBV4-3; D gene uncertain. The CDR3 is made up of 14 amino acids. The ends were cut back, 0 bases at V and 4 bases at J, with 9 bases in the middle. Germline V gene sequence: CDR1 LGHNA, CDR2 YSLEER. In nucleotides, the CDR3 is TGCGCCAGCAGCCAAGAGGTCGGTTCAGAGACCCAGTACTTC. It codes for CASSQEVGSETQYF.

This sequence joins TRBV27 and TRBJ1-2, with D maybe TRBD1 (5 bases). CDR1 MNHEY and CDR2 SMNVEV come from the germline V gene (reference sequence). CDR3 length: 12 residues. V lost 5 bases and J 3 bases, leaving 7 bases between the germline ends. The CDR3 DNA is TGTGCCAGCAGTGACAGCGACTATGGCTACACCTTC. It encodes CASSDSDYGYTF.

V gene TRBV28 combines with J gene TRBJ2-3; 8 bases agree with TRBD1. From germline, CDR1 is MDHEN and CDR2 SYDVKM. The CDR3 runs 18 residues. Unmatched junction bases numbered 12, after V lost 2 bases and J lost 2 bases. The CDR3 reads CASSLPMDRDSATDTQYF. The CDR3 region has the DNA TGTGCCAGCAGTTTACCAATGGACAGGGATTCCGCCACAGATACGCAGTATTTT.

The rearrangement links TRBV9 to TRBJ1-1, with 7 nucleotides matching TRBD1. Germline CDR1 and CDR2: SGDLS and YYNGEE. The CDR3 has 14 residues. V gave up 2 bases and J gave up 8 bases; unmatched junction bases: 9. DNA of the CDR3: TGTGCCAGCAGCGTGGCAGCCGGGACAGTCGAAGCTTTCTTT. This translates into CASSVAAGTVEAFF.

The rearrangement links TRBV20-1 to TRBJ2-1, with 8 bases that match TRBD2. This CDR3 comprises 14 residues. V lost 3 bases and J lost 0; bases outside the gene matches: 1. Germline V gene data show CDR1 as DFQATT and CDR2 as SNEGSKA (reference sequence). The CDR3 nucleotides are TGCAGTGCTAGTGGGACTAGCTCCTACAATGAGCAGTTCTTC. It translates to CSASGTSSYNEQFF.

Here the CDR3 reads CASSLWSYNEQFF. The CDR3 bases are TGTGCCAGCTCACTTTGGAGTTACAATGAGCAGTTCTTC. The gene calls are TRBV18 and TRBJ2-1; D uncertain. The CDR3 sequence is 13 residues long. V lost 4 bases, J lost 4 bases, and 8 bases lay in between. CDR1 is KGHSH, CDR2 LQKENI, per germline.

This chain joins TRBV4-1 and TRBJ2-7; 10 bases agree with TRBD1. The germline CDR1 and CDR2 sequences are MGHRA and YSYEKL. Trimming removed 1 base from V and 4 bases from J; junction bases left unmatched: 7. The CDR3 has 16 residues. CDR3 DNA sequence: TGCGCCAGCAGCCAAGCCCCTGGACAGGGGGTTTACGAGCAGTACTTC. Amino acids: CASSQAPGQGVYEQYF.

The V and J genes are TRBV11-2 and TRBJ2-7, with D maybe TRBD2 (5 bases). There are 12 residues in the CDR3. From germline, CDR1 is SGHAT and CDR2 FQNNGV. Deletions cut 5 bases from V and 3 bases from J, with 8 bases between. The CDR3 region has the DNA TGTGCCAGCAGCCCTCGGGGCTACGAGCAGTACTTC. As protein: CASSPRGYEQYF.

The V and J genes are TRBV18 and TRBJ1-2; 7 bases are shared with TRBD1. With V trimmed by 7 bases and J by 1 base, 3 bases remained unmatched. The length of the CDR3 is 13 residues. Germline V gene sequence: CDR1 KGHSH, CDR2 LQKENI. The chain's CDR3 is CASCRDSNYGYTF. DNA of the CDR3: TGTGCCAGCTGCCGGGACAGTAACTATGGCTACACCTTC.

DNA for the CDR3: TGTGCCAGCAGCTTACAAGCGGGACCCCCGGAGACCCAGTACTTC. Its translation is CASSLQAGPPETQYF. J is TRBJ2-5 and V is TRBV7-9; TRBD2 matches 7 bases. CDR3 size: 15 residues. After removal of 2 bases from V and 5 bases from J, the junction contained 8 bases not matched to a gene. Germline V gene sequence: CDR1 SEHNR, CDR2 FQNEAQ (reference sequence).

As DNA, the CDR3 is TGTGCCATCAGGGACGGGACCTACGAGCAGTACTTC. This sequence encodes CAIRDGTYEQYF. The rearrangement uses TRBV10-3 and TRBJ2-7; D may be TRBD2 (5 bases). The CDR3 totals 12 residues. Trimming left V 6 bases short and J 2 bases short, with 8 bases between. CDR1 and CDR2 from the germline V gene are ENHRY and SYGVKD.

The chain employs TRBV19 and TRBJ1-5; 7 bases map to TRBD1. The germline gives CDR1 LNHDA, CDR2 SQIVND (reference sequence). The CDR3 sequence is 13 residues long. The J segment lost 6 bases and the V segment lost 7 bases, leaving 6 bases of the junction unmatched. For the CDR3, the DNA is TGTGCCAGTACTTCCAGGGGGTTTCAGCCCCAGCATTTT. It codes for CASTSRGFQPQHF.

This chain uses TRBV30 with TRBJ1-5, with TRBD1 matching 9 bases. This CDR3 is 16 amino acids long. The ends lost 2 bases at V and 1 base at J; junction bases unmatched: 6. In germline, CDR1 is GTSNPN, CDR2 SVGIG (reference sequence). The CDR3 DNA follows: TGTGCCTGGAGTCTACAGGGGGCTTGGAGCAATCAGCCCCAGCATTTT. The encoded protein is CAWSLQGAWSNQPQHF.

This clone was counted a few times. The CDR3 sequence: CASSPGFGNQPQHF. CDR3 coding DNA: TGCGCCAGCAGCCCCGGGTTTGGCAATCAGCCCCAGCATTTT. This chain connects TRBV5-1 to TRBJ1-5; D remains ambiguous. V dropped 4 bases and J dropped 2 bases, with 10 bases sitting between them. The germline CDR1 and CDR2 sequences are SGHRS and YFSETQ. The CDR3 covers 14 residues.

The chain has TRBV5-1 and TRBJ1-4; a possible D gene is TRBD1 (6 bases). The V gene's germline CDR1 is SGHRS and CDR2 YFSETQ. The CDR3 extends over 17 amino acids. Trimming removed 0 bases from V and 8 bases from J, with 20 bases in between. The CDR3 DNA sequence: TGCGCCAGCAGCTTGGACTTAACAGGGTTGGGAGTGGAAAAACTGTTTTTT. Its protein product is CASSLDLTGLGVEKLFF.

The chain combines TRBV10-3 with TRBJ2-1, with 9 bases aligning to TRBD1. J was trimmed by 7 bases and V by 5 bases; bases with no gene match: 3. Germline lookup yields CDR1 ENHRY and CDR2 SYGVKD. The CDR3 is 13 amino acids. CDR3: CAISRTGDNEQFF. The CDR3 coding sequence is TGTGCCATCAGTCGGACAGGGGATAATGAGCAGTTCTTC.

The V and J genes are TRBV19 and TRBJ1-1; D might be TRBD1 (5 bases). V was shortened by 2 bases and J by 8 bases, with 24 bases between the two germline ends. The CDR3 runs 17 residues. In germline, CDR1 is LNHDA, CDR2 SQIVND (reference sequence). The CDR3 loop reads CASSIPGLFFAGKEAFF. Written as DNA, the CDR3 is TGTGCCAGTAGTATACCGGGACTCTTCTTCGCGGGCAAGGAAGCTTTCTTT.

CDR3 sequence: CASSLGTEGNTIYF. The CDR3 DNA sequence: TGCGCCAGCAGCTTGGGGACAGAGGGAAACACCATATATTTT. The chain carries TRBV5-1 and TRBJ1-3; a possible D gene is TRBD1 (6 bases). Trimming shortened V by 0 bases and J by 4 bases, and 8 bases separated the two germline ends. This CDR3 is 14 amino acids long. Germline CDR1 and CDR2: SGHRS and YFSETQ. Full variable domain (rest looked up from reference TRBV5-1 and TRBJ1-3): KAGVTQTPRYLIKTRGQQVTLSCSPISGHRSVSWYQQTPGQGLQFLFEYFSETQRNKGNFPGRFSGRQFSNSRSEMNVSTLELGDSALYLCASSLGTEGNTIYFGEGSWLTVV.

The CDR3 sequence: CATSDLSRDGYTF. In DNA form, the CDR3 reads TGTGCCACCAGTGATTTGAGCAGGGATGGCTACACCTTC. The V and J genes are TRBV24-1 and TRBJ1-2; D is possibly TRBD1 (5 bases). With 0 bases removed from V and 6 bases from J, the gap between germline ends came to 7 bases. The germline V gene has CDR1 KGHDR and CDR2 SFDVKD. CDR3 size: 13 residues.

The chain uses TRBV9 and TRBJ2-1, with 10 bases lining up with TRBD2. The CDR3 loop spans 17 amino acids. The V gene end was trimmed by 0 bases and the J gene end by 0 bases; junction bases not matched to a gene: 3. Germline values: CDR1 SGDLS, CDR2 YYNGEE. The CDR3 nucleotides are TGTGCCAGCAGCGTAGCTCCTAGCGGGAGCTCCTACAATGAGCAGTTCTTC. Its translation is CASSVAPSGSSYNEQFF.